This is a list of T cell receptor beta chains from one sample in a study of cytomegalovirus exposure and HLA in healthy donors. Only in-frame clones appear in the TCRdb table, and some are missing; sequencing was by immunoSEQ multiplex PCR. This listing includes 150,000 to 200,000 clones. Sequencing used PBMCs. The receptors shown here come from a woman in her sixties in good health and CMV-seronegative. Each CDR3 is given with its conserved first and last residue. A D gene is named only where the DNA matches it firmly.

d_gene: TRBD2
j_gene: TRBJ2-7
v_gene: TRBV6-5
CDR3aa: CASSYTGTSGYEQYF
CDR3nt: TGTGCCAGCAGTTACACCGGGACTAGCGGATACGAGCAGTACTTC

d_gene: NA
j_gene: TRBJ2-5
v_gene: TRBV6-1
CDR3aa: CASRVTGAPRTQYF
CDR3nt: TGTGCCAGCCGGGTAACAGGCGCACCGAGGACCCAGTACTTC

d_gene: NA
j_gene: TRBJ1-1
v_gene: TRBV2
CDR3aa: CASSAQGMNTEAFF
CDR3nt: TGTGCCAGCAGTGCCCAGGGAATGAACACTGAAGCTTTCTTT

d_gene: NA
j_gene: TRBJ1-1
v_gene: TRBV19
CDR3aa: CASSMYTEAFF
CDR3nt: TGTGCCAGTAGTATGTATACTGAAGCTTTCTTT

d_gene: TRBD1
j_gene: TRBJ2-7
v_gene: TRBV25-1
CDR3aa: CASSDRHPDRDEQYF
CDR3nt: TGTGCCAGCAGTGACCGTCACCCCGACAGGGACGAGCAGTACTTC

d_gene: NA
j_gene: TRBJ2-3
v_gene: TRBV10-3
CDR3aa: CAISELQGRTDTQYF
CDR3nt: TGTGCCATCAGTGAGCTCCAGGGGCGCACAGATACGCAGTATTTT

d_gene: NA
j_gene: TRBJ1-2
v_gene: TRBV10-2
CDR3aa: CASTERQAEGYTF
CDR3nt: TGCGCCAGCACCGAGCGGCAGGCGGAGGGCTACACCTTC

d_gene: TRBD1
j_gene: TRBJ2-7
v_gene: TRBV18
CDR3aa: CASSPYPGQGRGEQYF
CDR3nt: TGTGCCAGCTCACCCTATCCGGGACAGGGGAGGGGCGAGCAGTACTTC

d_gene: NA
j_gene: TRBJ1-4
v_gene: TRBV2
CDR3aa: CASSGAGVGKLFF
CDR3nt: TGTGCCAGCAGCGGGGCAGGGGTAGGGAAACTGTTTTTT

d_gene: NA
j_gene: TRBJ1-1
v_gene: TRBV20-1
CDR3aa: CRAGLNTEAFF
CDR3nt: TGCAGGGCAGGGTTGAACACTGAAGCTTTCTTT

d_gene: NA
j_gene: TRBJ1-2
v_gene: TRBV6-5
CDR3aa: CASRSQGPQGYTF
CDR3nt: TGTGCCAGCAGGTCCCAGGGGCCGCAGGGCTACACCTTC

d_gene: NA
j_gene: TRBJ2-7
v_gene: TRBV11-2
CDR3aa: CASSLFGNGYAYEQYF
CDR3nt: TGTGCCAGCAGCTTATTTGGAAACGGGTACGCCTACGAGCAGTACTTC

d_gene: NA
j_gene: TRBJ1-1
v_gene: TRBV19
CDR3aa: CASSIQANTEAFF
CDR3nt: TGTGCCAGTAGTATTCAAGCGAACACTGAAGCTTTCTTT

d_gene: TRBD1
j_gene: TRBJ1-1
v_gene: TRBV15
CDR3aa: CATSRVWAGGITTEAFF
CDR3nt: TGTGCCACCAGCAGAGTGTGGGCAGGGGGCATTACGACTGAAGCTTTCTTT

d_gene: NA
j_gene: TRBJ2-7
v_gene: TRBV27
CDR3aa: CASALDGRVTYEQYF
CDR3nt: TGTGCCAGCGCCTTAGATGGCAGGGTAACCTACGAGCAGTACTTC

d_gene: NA
j_gene: TRBJ2-6
v_gene: TRBV9
CDR3aa: CASSVMTAPGANVLTF
CDR3nt: TGTGCCAGCAGCGTAATGACAGCACCTGGGGCCAACGTCCTGACTTTC

d_gene: NA
j_gene: TRBJ2-3
v_gene: TRBV7-2
CDR3aa: CASSYRLRTRADTQYF
CDR3nt: TGTGCCAGCAGCTACCGACTCAGAACGAGGGCAGATACGCAGTATTTT

d_gene: NA
j_gene: TRBJ1-4
v_gene: TRBV27
CDR3aa: CASTGRRVGEKLFF
CDR3nt: TGTGCCAGCACCGGTAGGAGGGTGGGTGAAAAACTGTTTTTT

d_gene: TRBD1
j_gene: TRBJ1-1
v_gene: TRBV6-1
CDR3aa: CASSGQGNTEAFF
CDR3nt: TGTGCCAGCAGCGGACAGGGGAACACTGAAGCTTTCTTT

d_gene: NA
j_gene: TRBJ2-1
v_gene: TRBV6-1
CDR3aa: CASSENPGWGGEQFF
CDR3nt: TGTGCCAGCAGTGAAAATCCGGGGTGGGGAGGAGAGCAGTTCTTC

d_gene: TRBD2
j_gene: TRBJ2-5
v_gene: TRBV11-3
CDR3aa: CASSPGLAGQETQYF
CDR3nt: TGTGCCAGCAGCCCGGGACTAGCGGGCCAAGAGACCCAGTACTTC

d_gene: TRBD1
j_gene: TRBJ1-2
v_gene: TRBV19
CDR3aa: CASKGTGGNYGYTF
CDR3nt: TGTGCCAGTAAGGGGACAGGGGGGAACTATGGCTACACCTTC

d_gene: NA
j_gene: TRBJ2-2
v_gene: TRBV5-6
CDR3aa: CASGLGWRDPGELFF
CDR3nt: TGTGCCAGCGGGCTGGGATGGAGGGACCCCGGGGAGCTGTTTTTT

d_gene: NA
j_gene: TRBJ1-1
v_gene: TRBV5-6
CDR3aa: CASSLVGLMNTEAFF
CDR3nt: TGTGCCAGCAGCTTGGTGGGCCTCATGAACACTGAAGCTTTCTTT

d_gene: TRBD1
j_gene: TRBJ1-1
v_gene: TRBV27
CDR3aa: CASSIKGARGTEAFF
CDR3nt: TGTGCCAGCAGTATCAAGGGGGCGCGGGGCACTGAAGCTTTCTTT

d_gene: TRBD1
j_gene: TRBJ1-5
v_gene: TRBV18
CDR3aa: CASSPPGQGANQPQHF
CDR3nt: TGTGCCAGCTCACCTCCGGGACAGGGGGCTAATCAGCCCCAGCATTTT